This T cell receptor (beta chain) was profiled in a study of CD8 T cells in ankylosing spondylitis. General study points: Reports say disease-linked clones showed up significantly more in matched ankylosing spondylitis synovial fluid. CD8+ cells made up the disease-linked clones, which were relatively rare in peripheral blood. Made up of several highly homologous variants, a TCR beta motif appeared characteristic of ankylosing spondylitis blood.

Making the TCR beta libraries involved quantitative 5'-RACE with molecular barcodes. TCRdb passed the 5' RACE reads through MiXCR, listing each CDR3 protein once. The table has hundreds of thousands of distinct CDR3 sequences, 10% to 13% seen once. The CDR3 extends over 16 amino acids. V dropped 4 bases and J dropped 2; count of bases not matched to a gene: 8. CDR1 is SGHTA, CDR2 FQGNSA, per germline. At least ten counts were recorded for this clonotype. The antigen is undetermined. The sequenced sample consisted of blood, either unsorted or a sorted T cell fraction (not recorded which). The chain has TRBV7-2 and TRBJ2-7; 10 nucleotides match TRBD2. The origin of this receptor is a male donor with ankylosing spondylitis or in good health (not recorded which). Written as DNA, the CDR3 is TGTGCCAGCAGCTCCCTAACTAGCGGGGTACCCTACGAGCAGTACTTC. Amino acids: CASSSLTSGVPYEQYF.